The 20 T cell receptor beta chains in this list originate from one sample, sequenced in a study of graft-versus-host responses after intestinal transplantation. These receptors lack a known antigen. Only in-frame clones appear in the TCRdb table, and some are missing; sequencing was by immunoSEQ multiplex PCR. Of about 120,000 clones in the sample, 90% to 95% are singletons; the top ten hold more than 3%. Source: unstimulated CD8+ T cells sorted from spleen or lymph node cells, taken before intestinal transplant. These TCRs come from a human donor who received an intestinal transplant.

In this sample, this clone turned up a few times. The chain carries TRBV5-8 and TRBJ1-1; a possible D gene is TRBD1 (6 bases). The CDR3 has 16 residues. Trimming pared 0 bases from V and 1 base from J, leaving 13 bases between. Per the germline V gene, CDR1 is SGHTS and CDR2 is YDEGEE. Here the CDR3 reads CASSLGGAGANTEAFF. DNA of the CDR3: TGTGCCAGCAGCTTGGGGGGGGCAGGGGCGAACACTGAAGCTTTCTTT.

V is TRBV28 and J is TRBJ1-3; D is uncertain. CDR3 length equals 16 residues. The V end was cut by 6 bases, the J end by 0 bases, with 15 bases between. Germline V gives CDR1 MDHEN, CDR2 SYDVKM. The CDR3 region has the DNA TGTGCCAGCAGAGGGTCGGACGTAGACTCTGGAAACACCATATATTTT. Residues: CASRGSDVDSGNTIYF. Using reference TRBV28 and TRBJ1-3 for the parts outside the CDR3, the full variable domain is DVKVTQSSRYLVKRTGEKVFLECVQDMDHENMFWYRQDPGLGLRLIYFSYDVKMKEKGDIPEGYSVSREKKERFSLILESASTNQTSMYLCASRGSDVDSGNTIYFGEGSWLTVV.

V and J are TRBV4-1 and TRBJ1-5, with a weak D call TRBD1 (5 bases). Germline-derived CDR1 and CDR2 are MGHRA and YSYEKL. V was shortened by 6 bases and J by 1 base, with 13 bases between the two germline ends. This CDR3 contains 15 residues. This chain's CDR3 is CASSPDGGSNQPQHF. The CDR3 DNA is TGCGCCAGCAGTCCCGACGGGGGGAGCAATCAGCCCCAGCATTTT.

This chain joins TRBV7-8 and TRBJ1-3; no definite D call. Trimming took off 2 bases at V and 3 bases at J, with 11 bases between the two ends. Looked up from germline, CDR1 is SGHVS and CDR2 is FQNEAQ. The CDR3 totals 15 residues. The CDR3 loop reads CASSLTATLGNTIYF. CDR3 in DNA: TGTGCCAGCAGCTTAACGGCAACCCTTGGAAACACCATATATTTT.

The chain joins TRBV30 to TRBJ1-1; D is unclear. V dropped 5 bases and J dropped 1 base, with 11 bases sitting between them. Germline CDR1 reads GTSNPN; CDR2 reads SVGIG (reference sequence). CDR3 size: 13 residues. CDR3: CAWALRENTEAFF. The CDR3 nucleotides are TGTGCCTGGGCCTTGAGAGAGAACACTGAAGCTTTCTTT.

CDR3 coding DNA: TGCGCCAGCAGCTTGGCTCTCAGGGGGGGCGCAGATACGCAGTATTTT. As protein: CASSLALRGGADTQYF. The chain joins TRBV5-1 to TRBJ2-3; D is possibly TRBD1 or TRBD2 (7 bases each). Germline CDR1 SGHRS, CDR2 YFSETQ. CDR3 length: 16 amino acids. V was cut by 0 bases and J by 4 bases, with 15 bases left in between.

DNA of the CDR3: TGCGCCAGCAGCCAAGTACAGCAGTTCTCCTACGAGCAGTACTTC. This encodes CASSQVQQFSYEQYF. This chain joins TRBV4-1 and TRBJ2-5, with no clear D. With the DNA end fitting TRBJ2-7 better, the J assignment may be wrong. CDR1 is MGHRA, CDR2 YSYEKL, per germline. The CDR3 loop spans 15 amino acids.

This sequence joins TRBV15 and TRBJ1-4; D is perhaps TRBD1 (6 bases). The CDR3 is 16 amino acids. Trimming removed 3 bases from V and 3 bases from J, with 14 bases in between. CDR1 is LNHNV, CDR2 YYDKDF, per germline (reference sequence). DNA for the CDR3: TGTGCCACCAGCAGTGACCGGGACACCGCTAATGAAAAACTGTTTTTT. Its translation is CATSSDRDTANEKLFF.

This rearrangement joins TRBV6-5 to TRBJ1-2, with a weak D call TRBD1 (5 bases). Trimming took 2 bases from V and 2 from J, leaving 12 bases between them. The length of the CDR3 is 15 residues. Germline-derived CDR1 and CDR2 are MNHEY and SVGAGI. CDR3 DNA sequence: TGTGCCAGCAGTTACGCCCCTACAGGAAACTATGGCTACACCTTC. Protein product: CASSYAPTGNYGYTF.

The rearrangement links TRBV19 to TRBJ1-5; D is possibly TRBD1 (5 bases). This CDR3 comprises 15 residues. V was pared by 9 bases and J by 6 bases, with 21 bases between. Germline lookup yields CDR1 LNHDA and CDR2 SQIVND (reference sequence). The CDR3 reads CASSTVGDFIQPQHF. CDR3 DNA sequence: TGTGCCAGCTCCACTGTGGGGGATTTCATTCAGCCCCAGCATTTT.

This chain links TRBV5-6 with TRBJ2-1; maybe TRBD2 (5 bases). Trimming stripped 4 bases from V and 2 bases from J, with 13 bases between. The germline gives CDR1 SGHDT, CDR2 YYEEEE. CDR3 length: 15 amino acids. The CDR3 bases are TGTGCCAGCAGCGAGGGTACAGCGCCCTACAATGAGCAGTTCTTC. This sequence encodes CASSEGTAPYNEQFF.

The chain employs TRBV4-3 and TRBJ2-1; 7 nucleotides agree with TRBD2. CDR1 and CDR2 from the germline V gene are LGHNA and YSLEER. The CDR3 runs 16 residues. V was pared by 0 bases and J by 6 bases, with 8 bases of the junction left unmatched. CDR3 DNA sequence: TGCGCCAGCAGCCAAGATGGGGCTAGCGGACTCAATGAGCAGTTCTTC. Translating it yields CASSQDGASGLNEQFF.

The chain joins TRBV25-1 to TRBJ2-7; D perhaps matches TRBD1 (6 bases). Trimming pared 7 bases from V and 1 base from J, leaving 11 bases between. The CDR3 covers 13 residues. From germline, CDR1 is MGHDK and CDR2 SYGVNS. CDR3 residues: CASNPDSSYEQYF. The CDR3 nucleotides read TGTGCCAGCAACCCGGACAGTTCCTACGAGCAGTACTTC.

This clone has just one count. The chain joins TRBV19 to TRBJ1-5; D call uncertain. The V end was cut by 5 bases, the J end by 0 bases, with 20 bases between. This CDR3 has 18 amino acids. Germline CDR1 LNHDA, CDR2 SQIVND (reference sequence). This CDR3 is CASSLVPTRAFSNQPQHF. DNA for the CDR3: TGTGCCAGTAGTCTAGTCCCGACCCGCGCCTTTAGCAATCAGCCCCAGCATTTT.

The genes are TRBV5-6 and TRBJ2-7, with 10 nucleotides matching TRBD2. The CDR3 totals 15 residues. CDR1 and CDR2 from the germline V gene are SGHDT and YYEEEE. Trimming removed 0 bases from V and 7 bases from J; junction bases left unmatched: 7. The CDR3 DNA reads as TGTGCCAGCAGCTTGGGCCTAGCGGGAGTAGAAGAGCAGTACTTC. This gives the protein CASSLGLAGVEEQYF.

In DNA form, the CDR3 reads TGTGCCAGCAGCTTGGCACAGGGCCTATACGAGCAGTACTTC. Protein sequence: CASSLAQGLYEQYF. This rearrangement joins TRBV5-5 to TRBJ2-7; D is possibly TRBD1 (6 bases). Germline CDR1 is SGHKS and CDR2 is YYEKEE (reference sequence). CDR3 length equals 14 residues. Trimming pared 0 bases from V and 4 bases from J, leaving 11 bases between. The full variable domain, in which reference TRBV5-5 and TRBJ2-7 provide the parts outside the CDR3, is DAGVTQSPTHLIKTRGQQVTLRCSPISGHKSVSWYQQVLGQGPQFIFQYYEKEERGRGNFPDRFSARQFPNYSSELNVNALLLGDSALYLCASSLAQGLYEQYFGPGTRLTVT.

CDR3 nucleotides: TGTGCCAGCAGCCAAGATTTGGCGGTAGCGACGAGTAGTAGGCCCTACAATGAGCAGTTCTTC. This sequence encodes CASSQDLAVATSSRPYNEQFF. V is TRBV4-2 and J is TRBJ2-1, with D tentatively TRBD2 (5 bases). The CDR3 extends over 21 amino acids. Germline assignment: CDR1 LGHNA and CDR2 YNFKEQ. Trimming cost V 0 bases and J 2 bases, with 26 bases left between them.

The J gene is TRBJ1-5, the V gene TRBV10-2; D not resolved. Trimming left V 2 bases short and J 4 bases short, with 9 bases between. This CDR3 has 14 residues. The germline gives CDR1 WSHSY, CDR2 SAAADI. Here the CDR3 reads CASSEGLLNQPQHF. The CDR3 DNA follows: TGCGCCAGCAGTGAGGGGCTGCTAAATCAGCCCCAGCATTTT.

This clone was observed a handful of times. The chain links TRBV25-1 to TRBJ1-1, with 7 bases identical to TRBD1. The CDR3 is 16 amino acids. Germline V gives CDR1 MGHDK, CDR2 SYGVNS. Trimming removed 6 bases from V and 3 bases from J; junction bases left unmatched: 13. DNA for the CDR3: TGTGCCAGCAGGACGCTCCGACAGGGCAAGGACACTGAAGCTTTCTTT. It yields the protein CASRTLRQGKDTEAFF.

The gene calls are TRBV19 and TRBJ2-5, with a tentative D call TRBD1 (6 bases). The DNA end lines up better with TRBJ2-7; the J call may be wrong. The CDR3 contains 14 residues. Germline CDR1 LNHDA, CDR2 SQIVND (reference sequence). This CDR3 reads CASNPGTRTYEQYF. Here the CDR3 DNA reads TGTGCCAGTAACCCCGGGACACGTACCTACGAGCAGTACTTC.